This TCR beta chain was obtained from a study of blood T cell repertoires in COVID-19. Across the whole study: There were acute and convalescent COVID-19 samples, and they came from the United States, Italy and Spain. PBMCs, B-cell-depleted T cells, or T cells provided the cDNA or gDNA that made up the material.

The study drew participants aged roughly 18 to 95 years from around 24 US areas. Trimming at V came to 8 bases and at J to 3 bases, leaving 11 bases not matched to a gene. CDR3 size: 15 residues. The assay was immunoSEQ multiplex PCR, and TCRdb's table has in-frame clones only and misses some. The data show roughly 380,000 clones, with approximately 87% seen just once and 1.3% held by the top ten. Sequencing was done on a sample of PBMCs or T cells enriched from blood (not recorded which). This chain connects TRBV23-1 to TRBJ2-7; TRBD1 matches 9 bases. TRBV23-1 is an ORF, and what it does is uncertain. The TCR originated in a man aged 25-45 years who had recovered from COVID-19. The CDR3 loop reads CASQGWTGENYEQYF. CDR3 nucleotides: TGCGCCAGCCAGGGGTGGACAGGGGAGAACTACGAGCAGTACTTC.